The rows below give T cell receptor beta chains drawn from one sample of a study of shared clonotypes between healthy human individuals. Assay used: immunoSEQ multiplex PCR; TCRdb lists only in-frame clones, some missing. The sample holds about 2.4 million clones, about 92% seen once. The sample was naive CD4+ T cells sorted from blood. These receptors all come from a man younger than 35 in good health. The CDR3 runs from the conserved cysteine through the conserved F or W. D genes are given only for firm matches. Expanded clones are given a class, and other clones once, few, many or no size at all.

TRBD2	19	TRBV2	-	TRBJ2-3	TGTGCCAGCAGTCTAGGACTAGCGGGAGGCGGTGCCCACACAGATACGCAGTATTTT	CASSLGLAGGGAHTDTQYF
-	14	TRBV10-2	-	TRBJ2-7	TGCGCCAGCAGTAAAAGGGACGGCTCCTACGAGCAGTACTTC	CASSKRDGSYEQYF
-	15	TRBV6-5	-	TRBJ1-2	TGTGCCAGCACACCCGGGGACCGCACTAACTATGGCTACACCTTC	CASTPGDRTNYGYTF
TRBD1	17	TRBV18	-	TRBJ2-6	TGTGCCAGCTCACCCCTTACAGGGGCCTCTGGGGCCAACGTCCTGACTTTC	CASSPLTGASGANVLTF
TRBD1	15	TRBV19	-	TRBJ1-2	TGTGCCAGTAGTATTAACAGGGGGCCCAACTATGGCTACACCTTC	CASSINRGPNYGYTF
-	13	TRBV9	-	TRBJ2-7	TGTGCCAGCAGCGGGGGGAGCTCCTACGAGCAGTACTTC	CASSGGSSYEQYF
-	13	TRBV11-2	once	TRBJ1-3	TGTGCCAGCAGCTCTGACGGAGGAAACACCATATATTTT	CASSSDGGNTIYF
-	15	TRBV10-3	-	TRBJ1-5	TGTGCCATCAGCTCCACAGGAATAAGCAATCAGCCCCAGCATTTT	CAISSTGISNQPQHF
-	13	TRBV2	-	TRBJ1-2	TGTGCCACCTCCGGCGGACCACCCTATGGCTACACCTTC	CATSGGPPYGYTF
-	16	TRBV12-5	few	TRBJ1-5	TGTGCTAGTGGTTTACAGGGTGGGCCTGGCAATCAGCCCCAGCATTTT	CASGLQGGPGNQPQHF
TRBD1	15	TRBV11-2	-	TRBJ2-7	TGTGCCAGCAGACCCGCCGGGACAGGGGTCCACGAGCAGTACTTC	CASRPAGTGVHEQYF
TRBD1	16	TRBV19	few	TRBJ2-2	TGTGCCAGTACATCCCGGGACAGGGGGTACACCGGGGAGCTGTTTTTT	CASTSRDRGYTGELFF
TRBD1	14	TRBV18	-	TRBJ2-1	TGTGCCAGCTCACCCGGAGGACAGGGCTATGAGCAGTTCTTC	CASSPGGQGYEQFF
-	20	TRBV5-1	-	TRBJ2-3	TGCGCCAGCAGCTTGGCGGTTCGGTCCCGCGGGTCACCAGTTCCAGATACGCAGTATTTT	CASSLAVRSRGSPVPDTQYF
TRBD1	15	TRBV7-9	few	TRBJ1-2	TGTGCCAGCAGGTTCGGGACAGGGGCTGACTATGGCTACACCTTC	CASRFGTGADYGYTF
-	16	TRBV5-1	-	TRBJ2-7	TGCGCCAGCAGCTTGGGCCCTCTGGGGGGCGCGGAGGAGCAGTACTTC	CASSLGPLGGAEEQYF
-	16	TRBV6-5	-	TRBJ2-7	TGTGCCAGCAGTTACTCGTCCCCAGGGGAAACCTACGAGCAGTACTTC	CASSYSSPGETYEQYF
-	17	TRBV27	-	TRBJ2-1	TGTGCCAGCAGTTTACCGCAGGGCGCTTCATTCTACAATGAGCAGTTCTTC	CASSLPQGASFYNEQFF
-	14	TRBV10-1	-	TRBJ1-6	TGCGCCAGCAGCGATGGACGGTATAATTCACCCCTCCACTTT	CASSDGRYNSPLHF
-	15	TRBV6-5	-	TRBJ2-2	TGTGCCAGCAGTTACGCGGCCAGGGTCACCGGGGAGCTGTTTTTT	CASSYAARVTGELFF
TRBD2	19	TRBV11-2	-	TRBJ2-5	TGTGCCAGCAGCTTAGATGGCCTGGAGCTAGCGGGGGGTTGGGAGACCCAGTACTTC	CASSLDGLELAGGWETQYF
TRBD1	15	TRBV6-1	-	TRBJ2-7	TGTGCCAGCAGTGAACAGGACAGGCTCGGGTACGAGCAGTACTTC	CASSEQDRLGYEQYF
-	16	TRBV4-1	-	TRBJ2-5	TGCGCCAGCAGCCAAGATTGGGGGGCAGGGAGAGAGACCCAGTACTTC	CASSQDWGAGRETQYF
TRBD1	15	TRBV28	-	TRBJ1-4	TGTGCCAGCAGTTTCGGGGACAGGGGGAGTGAAAAACTGTTTTTT	CASSFGDRGSEKLFF
-	15	TRBV5-6	-	TRBJ2-5	TGTGCCAGCAGCTTGTTTCGAGGGGGGGAAGAGACCCAGTACTTC	CASSLFRGGEETQYF
TRBD1	15	TRBV6-5	-	TRBJ1-1	TGTGCCAGCAGTCCTGGGACAGGGGGGTGGACTGAAGCTTTCTTT	CASSPGTGGWTEAFF
-	15	TRBV7-2	-	TRBJ2-2	TGTGCCAGCAGCTTAGCGCTCTCGGGCACCGGGGAGCTGTTTTTT	CASSLALSGTGELFF
-	11	TRBV11-2	-	TRBJ2-5	TGTGCCAGCAGCCCCGCCCAGGCCCAGTACTTC	CASSPAQAQYF
-	17	TRBV5-1	-	TRBJ2-6	TGCGCCAGCAGCTTGGGATTTCAGGGCTCTGGGGCCAACGTCCTGACTTTC	CASSLGFQGSGANVLTF
-	13	TRBV5-6	once	TRBJ2-3	TGTGCCAGCAGCTTGGAAAGCACAGATACGCAGTATTTT	CASSLESTDTQYF
-	12	TRBV18	-	TRBJ2-7	TGTGCCAGCTCACCAGACCCCTCCGAGCAGTACTTC	CASSPDPSEQYF
-	12	TRBV2	-	TRBJ1-6	TGTGCCAGCAGTGGGGGAAATTCACCCCTCCACTTT	CASSGGNSPLHF
TRBD2	18	TRBV30	-	TRBJ2-3	TGTGCCTGGACCGTTTCCGGGACTAGCGGGAGATTCACAGATACGCAGTATTTT	CAWTVSGTSGRFTDTQYF
TRBD2	15	TRBV6-1	-	TRBJ2-3	TGTGCCAGCAGTGAAGGGACTAGCGTCACAGATACGCAGTATTTT	CASSEGTSVTDTQYF
TRBD2	17	TRBV18	-	TRBJ2-7	TGTGCCAGCTCACCACCGAACGCGGGAGGCACCTCCTACGAGCAGTACTTC	CASSPPNAGGTSYEQYF
TRBD1	13	TRBV30	-	TRBJ1-1	TGTGCCTGGAGTGAAACAGGGGTTGGTGAAGCTTTCTTT	CAWSETGVGEAFF
TRBD1	14	TRBV10-3	-	TRBJ1-2	TGTGCCATCAGCAGGACAGGGGTGTTGGATGGCTACACCTTC	CAISRTGVLDGYTF
-	12	TRBV28	-	TRBJ1-4	TGTGCCAGCAGTTTACCGGGGGAAAAACTGTTTTTT	CASSLPGEKLFF
-	13	TRBV6-1	-	TRBJ2-2	TGTGCCAGCACAGCCTTTAGCACCGGGGAGCTGTTTTTT	CASTAFSTGELFF
-	15	TRBV19	-	TRBJ1-1	TGTGCCAGTTTTAGAAAAGGGGGATTGAACACTGAAGCTTTCTTT	CASFRKGGLNTEAFF
-	15	TRBV5-4	-	TRBJ2-3	TGTGCCAGCAGCTTTTCAGGCGATGGCACAGATACGCAGTATTTT	CASSFSGDGTDTQYF
-	14	TRBV2	-	TRBJ1-2	TGTGCCAGCAGTGAAGCGCTTCGGGGAGAAGGCTACACCTTC	CASSEALRGEGYTF
-	17	TRBV5-1	-	TRBJ2-1	TGCGCCAGCAGCTTGGTCGCAGGGAAAGCCTCCTACAATGAGCAGTTCTTC	CASSLVAGKASYNEQFF
TRBD2	16	TRBV5-1	-	TRBJ2-1	TGCGCCAGCAGCTTGGACGGGGAGCGGGGCTACAATGAGCAGTTCTTC	CASSLDGERGYNEQFF
TRBD1	13	TRBV30	-	TRBJ2-7	TGTGCCTGGAGTAAGGGACAGCCCTACGAGCAGTACTTC	CAWSKGQPYEQYF
TRBD1	14	TRBV29-1	-	TRBJ1-4	TGCAGCGTTGAAGATACCGGACAGGGTGAAAAACTGTTTTTT	CSVEDTGQGEKLFF
-	12	TRBV6-1	once	TRBJ1-1	TGTGCCAGCAAGGGAGGGCAGATTGAAGCTTTCTTT	CASKGGQIEAFF
-	11	TRBV2	-	TRBJ1-3	TGTGCCAGCAGTACTGGAAACACCATATATTTT	CASSTGNTIYF
-	14	TRBV6-1	-	TRBJ1-2	TGTGCCAGCAGTGAAGCGAGGGGTTACAATGGCTACACCTTC	CASSEARGYNGYTF